This T cell receptor (beta chain) is drawn from a study of PD-L1 blockade in urothelial cancer. Whole-study context: Analyzed time points were 3 weeks (second dose) and 6 weeks after therapy began. Median blood clonality was around 0.086, with more than 75,000 unique TCRs.

Every PCR received spiked-in synthetic TCR analog templates. Sequenced by immunoSEQ multiplex PCR; TCRdb stores in-frame clones only, minus some. The data show around 92,000 clones, approximately 88% seen once. Time point given: pretreatment peripheral blood. There were between 1 and 8 samples from each patient, taken pretreatment and on-treatment. The CDR3 covers 13 residues. Germline V gene sequence: CDR1 SGHAT, CDR2 FQNNGV. With 0 bases removed from V and 5 bases from J, the gap between germline ends came to 7 bases. V and J are TRBV11-2 and TRBJ2-5; tentative D call: TRBD2 (5 bases). Sequenced material: PBMCs, taken around atezolizumab (anti-PD-L1) treatment. The TCR comes from a woman at least 80 years old with urothelial cancer. The CDR3, as DNA: TGTGCCAGCAGCTTAGAGAGGAGGGAGACCCAGTACTTC. This sequence encodes CASSLERRETQYF.